These T cell receptor beta chains were read from a single sample in a study of cytomegalovirus exposure and HLA in healthy donors. Only in-frame clones appear in the TCRdb table, and some are missing; sequencing was by immunoSEQ multiplex PCR. The sample records about 120,000 clones, approximately 80% being singletons. Specimen: PBMCs. The receptor set was obtained from a human donor in good health. The CDR3 runs from the conserved cysteine through the conserved F or W.

CDR3,V
CATQDRLSEKLFF,TRBV19
CASSEAWAIPNTGELFF,TRBV2
CATSRARLDSYEQYF,TRBV15
CASSRDYNTDTQYF,TRBV7-2
CASSQPKGGRSPLHF,TRBV4-1
CASSFEDTYGNTIYF,TRBV18
CASSLNQGAYNSPLHF,TRBV27
CASSPVGGEQFF,TRBV7-3
CASTVEGFEAFF,TRBV2
CASSPGGTEAFF,TRBV7-9
CASKTQGLDQPQHF,TRBV5-8
CASSRGPAGGPPAETQYF,TRBV9
CASSKNSGPDNQPQHF,TRBV21-1
CASSHRDRAYEQYF,TRBV11-3
CASSSNYEQYF,TRBV27
CATSRELQGALRGYTF,TRBV15
CASSSQASGGAPETQYF,TRBV11-3
CASSFTSGGPTDTQYF,TRBV7-8
CASGALGSGNTIYF,TRBV2
CASRLWAPTDTQYF,TRBV7-2
CATSGPLAEARHNEQFF,TRBV15
CASRTGGNGYTF,TRBV27
CASRPQNSPLHF,TRBV6-5
CASRAEGDAPDAQYF,TRBV2
CASSRRVHTGELFF,TRBV6-5
CARTIQGFAYEQYF,TRBV25-1
CASSVVADTQYF,TRBV9
CSVGIGGEKLFF,TRBV29-1
CASREGGGNTIYF,TRBV6-5
CASSRGSEAFF,TRBV6-1
CASSPTDRGMSNQPQHF,TRBV7-7
CASSEQGRNTEAFF,TRBV2
CASSGTGVYDEQFF,TRBV10-1
CASSGETSGVYLSYNEQFF,TRBV2
CASSRQGVYGYTF,TRBV9
CSVSGTNEKLFF,TRBV29-1
CASSDRPGGTDTQYF,TRBV7-8
CASSTPGPREQYF,TRBV14
CASSYFLGGRGGYTF,TRBV6-5
CASSQGAGGGEKLFF,TRBV4-2
CASTGTEAFF,TRBV2